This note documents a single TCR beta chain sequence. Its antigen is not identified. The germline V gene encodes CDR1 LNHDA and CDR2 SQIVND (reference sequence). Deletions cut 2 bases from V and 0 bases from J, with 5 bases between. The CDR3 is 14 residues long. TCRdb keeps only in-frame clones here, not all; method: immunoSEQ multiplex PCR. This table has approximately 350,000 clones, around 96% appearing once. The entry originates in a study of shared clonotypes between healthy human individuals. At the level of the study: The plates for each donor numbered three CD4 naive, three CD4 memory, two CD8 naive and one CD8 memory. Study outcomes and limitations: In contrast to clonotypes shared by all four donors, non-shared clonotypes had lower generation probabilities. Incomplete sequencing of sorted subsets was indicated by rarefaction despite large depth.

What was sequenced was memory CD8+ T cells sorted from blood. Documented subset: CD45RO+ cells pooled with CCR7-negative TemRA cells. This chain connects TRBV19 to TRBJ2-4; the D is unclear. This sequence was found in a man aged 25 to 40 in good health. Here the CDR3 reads CASSIPIAKNIQYF. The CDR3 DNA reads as TGTGCCAGTAGTATACCTATAGCCAAAAACATTCAGTACTTC.